This T cell receptor beta chain was identified during a study of blood T cell repertoires in COVID-19. Study at large: Donors in the United States, Italy and Spain gave samples during acute or convalescent COVID-19. T cells, B-cell-depleted T cells, or PBMCs provided the cDNA or gDNA that served as material.

In the study's own analysis: From reference gene primer amplification, estimates of nucleated cell counts were derived. Libraries were prepared by immunoSEQ multiplex PCR; TCRdb keeps only in-frame clonotypes and omits some of them. V and J calls plus clone size are reproduced from that table; the DNA served to infer D and trimming. The sample lists about 200,000 clones, 60% to 85% occurring once. The V gene's germline CDR1 is SEHNR and CDR2 FQNEAQ (reference sequence). The V segment lost 5 bases and the J segment 4 bases; nucleotides outside the gene matches: 4. The CDR3 runs 14 residues. V and J are TRBV7-9 and TRBJ2-5, with TRBD1 matching over 10 bases. The sample comprised peripheral blood. This receptor was obtained from a woman aged 70-85 years with acute or convalescent COVID-19. The CDR3 spells CASSPGTGVETQYF. The CDR3 nucleotides read TGTGCCAGCAGCCCCGGGACAGGGGTAGAGACCCAGTACTTC.